The text below deals with one T cell receptor beta chain. Its antigen is still unknown. No qualities accompany the bases; no much larger clone lies one base away. For CDR1 and CDR2, the germline V gene lists SGHAT and FQNNGV. From cysteine to phenylalanine, the CDR3 is 14 amino acids long. The read is trimmed to its CDR3 DNA, 42 bases read in frame from base 1. V gives up 0 bases and J gives up 7 bases, and the segment between their germline ends measures 13 bases. Libraries were built with the immunoSEQ multiplex PCR assay. Regarding the original processing steps: To diagnose cytomegalovirus status from the catalog of TCR beta chain sequences, a statistical classification framework was built. Imported from immuneACCESS, the table was reduced by TCRdb to in-frame sequences with V and J called. These copies leave out some clones; in studies compared against another copy, an unresolved V gene accounts for under half, and the cause of the remainder is not known. The DNA gave D and trimming, while V, J and clone size come from that table. The sample records approximately 230,000 clones, 87% of which are singletons. The top ten clones comprise about 11% of the sample.

Separate from the approximately 700-subject first cohort, the validation cohort of 95 to 150 subjects was the group to which the donors belonged. The data stem from a study of cytomegalovirus exposure and HLA in healthy donors (dated by TCRdb to about 2017). Context from the whole study: A later analysis indicated that the 100 to 150 validation repertoires were generated on the platform also employed for the 700 or so repertoires of the first cohort. The study was designed to test whether signatures of past pathogen exposure could be identified by cataloging public T cell receptors. In addition to the first cohort of 500 to 850 subjects, a separate validation cohort of approximately 120 different subjects was used. To predict cytomegalovirus infection status, the study brought together high-throughput TCR immunosequencing, statistical association of individual TCRs with disease status, and machine learning. Broader findings and caveats from the paper: In a later analysis, TCRs clustered in the first cohort were found to also tend to co-occur in the roughly 120 validation repertoires, with approximately 95% of cluster scores above 0. In vitro tests confirmed that three of the cytomegalovirus-associated TCR beta chains recognize cytomegalovirus antigens. A total of 150 or so TCR beta chains were listed by the study as associated with cytomegalovirus. Most TCR sequences were observed very rarely across donors, whereas some public TCRs were present in many individuals. The classifier was reported to diagnose cytomegalovirus status with high specificity and sensitivity in both the original cohort and the validation cohort. The authors suggested that the approach could potentially be generalized to other disease states and immunological phenotypes. All 120 or so repertoires were used to score co-occurrence in the validation cohort in a later analysis, because that analysis had no HLA typing for the cohort.

The receptor's source is a man between 18 and 35 years old in good health and CMV-seropositive. The sequenced sample was PBMCs. In this chain, TRBV11-2 is recombined with TRBJ2-7; possibly the D gene is TRBD2, per 5 matching bases. CDR3 sequence: CASSLDPGLGEQYF. The sequenced DNA: TGTGCCAGCAGCTTAGATCCGGGGTTGGGGGAGCAGTACTTC.